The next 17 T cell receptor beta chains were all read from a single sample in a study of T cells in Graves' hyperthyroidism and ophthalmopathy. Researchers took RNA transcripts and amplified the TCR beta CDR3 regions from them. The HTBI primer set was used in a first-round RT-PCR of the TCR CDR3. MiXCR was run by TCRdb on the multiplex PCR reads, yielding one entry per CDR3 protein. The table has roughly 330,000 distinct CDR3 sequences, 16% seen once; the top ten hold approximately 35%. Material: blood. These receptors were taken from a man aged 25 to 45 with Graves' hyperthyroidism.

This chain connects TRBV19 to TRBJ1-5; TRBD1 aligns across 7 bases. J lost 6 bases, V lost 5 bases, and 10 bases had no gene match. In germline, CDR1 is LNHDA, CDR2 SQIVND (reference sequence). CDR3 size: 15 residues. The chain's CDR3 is CASSQLTGAFQPQHF. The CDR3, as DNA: TGTGCCAGTAGTCAACTAACAGGGGCATTTCAGCCCCAGCATTTT.

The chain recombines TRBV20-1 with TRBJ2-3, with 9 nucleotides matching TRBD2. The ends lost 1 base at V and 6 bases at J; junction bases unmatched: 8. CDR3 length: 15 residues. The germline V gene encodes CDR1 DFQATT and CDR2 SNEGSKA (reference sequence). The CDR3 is CSARGVAGVSDTQYF. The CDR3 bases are TGCAGTGCTAGAGGGGTAGCGGGAGTCTCGGATACGCAGTATTTT.

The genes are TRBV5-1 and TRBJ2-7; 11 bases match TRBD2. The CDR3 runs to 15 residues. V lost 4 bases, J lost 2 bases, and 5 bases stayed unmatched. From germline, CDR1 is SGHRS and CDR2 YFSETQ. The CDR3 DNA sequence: TGCGCCAGCAGCCCGGGGACTAGCGGTCCCTACGAGCAGTACTTC. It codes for CASSPGTSGPYEQYF.

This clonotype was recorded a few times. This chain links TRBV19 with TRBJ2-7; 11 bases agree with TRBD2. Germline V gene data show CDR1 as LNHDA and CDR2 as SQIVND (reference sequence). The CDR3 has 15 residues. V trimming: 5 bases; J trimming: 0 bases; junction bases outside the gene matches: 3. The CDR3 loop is CASSPGLAVSYEQYF. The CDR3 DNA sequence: TGTGCCAGTAGTCCGGGACTAGCGGTCTCCTACGAGCAGTACTTC. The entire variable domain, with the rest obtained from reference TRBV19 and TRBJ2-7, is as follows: DGGITQSPKYLFRKEGQNVTLSCEQNLNHDAMYWYRQDPGQGLRLIYYSQIVNDFQKGDIAEGYSVSREKKESFPLTVTSAQKNPTAFYLCASSPGLAVSYEQYFGPGTRLTVT.

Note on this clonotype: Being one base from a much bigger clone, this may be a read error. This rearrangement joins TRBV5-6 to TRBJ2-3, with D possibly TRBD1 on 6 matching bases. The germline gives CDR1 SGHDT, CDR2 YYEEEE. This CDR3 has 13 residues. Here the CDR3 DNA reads TGTGCCAGCAGCTGGGGACAAGCAGATACGCATTATTTT. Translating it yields CASSWGQADTHYF.

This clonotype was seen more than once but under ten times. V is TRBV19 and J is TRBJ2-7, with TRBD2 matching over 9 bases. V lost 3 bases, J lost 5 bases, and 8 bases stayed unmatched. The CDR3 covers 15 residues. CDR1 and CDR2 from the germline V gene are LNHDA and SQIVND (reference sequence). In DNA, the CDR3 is TGTGCCAGTAGTATTCGGACTAGCGTTTGGGACGAGCAGTACTTC. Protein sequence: CASSIRTSVWDEQYF.

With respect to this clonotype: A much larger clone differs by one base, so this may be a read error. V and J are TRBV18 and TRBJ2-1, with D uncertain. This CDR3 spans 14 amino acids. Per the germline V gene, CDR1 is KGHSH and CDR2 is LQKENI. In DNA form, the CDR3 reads TGTGCCAACTCACCGACGGGTTGGGACAATGAGCAGTTCTTC. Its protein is CANSPTGWDNEQFF. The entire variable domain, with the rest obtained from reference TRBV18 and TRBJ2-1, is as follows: NAGVMQNPRHLVRRRGQEARLRCSPMKGHSHVYWYRQLPEEGLKFMVYLQKENIIDESGMPKERFSAEFPKEGPSILRIQQVVRGDSAAYFCANSPTGWDNEQFFGPGTRLTVL.

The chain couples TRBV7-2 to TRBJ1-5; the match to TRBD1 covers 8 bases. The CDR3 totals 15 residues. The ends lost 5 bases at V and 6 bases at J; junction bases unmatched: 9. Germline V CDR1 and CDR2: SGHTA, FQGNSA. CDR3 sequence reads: CASSQETGVPQPQHF. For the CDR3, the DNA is TGTGCCAGCAGCCAAGAGACAGGGGTCCCTCAGCCCCAGCATTTT.

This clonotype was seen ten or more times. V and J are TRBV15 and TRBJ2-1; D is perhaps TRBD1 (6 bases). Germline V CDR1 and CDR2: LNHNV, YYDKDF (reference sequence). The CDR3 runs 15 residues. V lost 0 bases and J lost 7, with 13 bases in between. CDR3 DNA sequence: TGTGCCACCAGCAGAGAAACAGGGATCCTGAATGAGCAGTTCTTC. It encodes CATSRETGILNEQFF.

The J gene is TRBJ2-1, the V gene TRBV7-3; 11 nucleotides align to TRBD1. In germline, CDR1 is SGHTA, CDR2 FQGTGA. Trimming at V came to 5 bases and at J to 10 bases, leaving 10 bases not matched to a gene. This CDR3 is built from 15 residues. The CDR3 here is CASSVSGTGGREQFF. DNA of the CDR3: TGTGCCAGCAGCGTCTCCGGGACAGGGGGAAGGGAGCAGTTCTTC.

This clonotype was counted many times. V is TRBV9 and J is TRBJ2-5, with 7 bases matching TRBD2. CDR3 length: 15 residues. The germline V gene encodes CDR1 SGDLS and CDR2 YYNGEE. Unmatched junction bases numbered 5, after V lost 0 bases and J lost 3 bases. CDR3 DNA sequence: TGTGCCAGCAGCGTAGGTCTAGCGGTTAAAGAGACCCAGTACTTC. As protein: CASSVGLAVKETQYF.

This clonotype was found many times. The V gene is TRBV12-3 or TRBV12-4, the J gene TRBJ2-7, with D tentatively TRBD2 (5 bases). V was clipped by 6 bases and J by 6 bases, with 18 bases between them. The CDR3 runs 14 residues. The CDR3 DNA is TGTGCCAGCAGCTTTAGCGTCTTTAGGGTCGAGCAGTACTTC. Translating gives CASSFSVFRVEQYF.

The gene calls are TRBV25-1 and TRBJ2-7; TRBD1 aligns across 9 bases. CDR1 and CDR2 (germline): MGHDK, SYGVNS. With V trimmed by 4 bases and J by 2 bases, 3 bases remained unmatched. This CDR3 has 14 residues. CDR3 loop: CASSGRQGAYEQYF. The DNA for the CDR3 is TGTGCCAGCAGTGGCCGACAGGGGGCCTACGAGCAGTACTTC.

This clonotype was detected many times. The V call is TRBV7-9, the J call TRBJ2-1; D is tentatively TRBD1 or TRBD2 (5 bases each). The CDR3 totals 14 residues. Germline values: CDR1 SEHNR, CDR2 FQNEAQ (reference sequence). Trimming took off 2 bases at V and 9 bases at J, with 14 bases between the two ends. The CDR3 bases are TGTGCCAGCAGCTTATCCCGGACTCAGGGTGAGCAGTTCTTC. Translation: CASSLSRTQGEQFF.

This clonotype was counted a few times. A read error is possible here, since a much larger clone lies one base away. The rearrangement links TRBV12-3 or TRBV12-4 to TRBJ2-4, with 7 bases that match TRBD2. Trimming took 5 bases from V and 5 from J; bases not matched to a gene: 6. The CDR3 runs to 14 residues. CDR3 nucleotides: TGTGCCAGCAGTGTTGGCGGGAGCCAAAACATTCAGTACTTC. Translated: CASSVGGSQNIQYF.

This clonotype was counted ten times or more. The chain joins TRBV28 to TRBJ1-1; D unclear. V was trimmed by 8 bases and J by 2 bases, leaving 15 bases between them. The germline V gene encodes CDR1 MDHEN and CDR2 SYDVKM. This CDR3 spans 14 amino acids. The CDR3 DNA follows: TGTGCCAGCGATACCGTGGGTGATAACACTGAAGCTTTCTTT. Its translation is CASDTVGDNTEAFF.

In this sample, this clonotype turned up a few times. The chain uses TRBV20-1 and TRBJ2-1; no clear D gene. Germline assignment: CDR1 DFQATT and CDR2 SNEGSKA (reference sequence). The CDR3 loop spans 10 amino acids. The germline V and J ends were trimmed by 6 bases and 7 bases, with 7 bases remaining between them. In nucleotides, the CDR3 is TGCAGTGCCCTGAGAAATGAGCAGTTCTTC. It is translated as CSALRNEQFF.